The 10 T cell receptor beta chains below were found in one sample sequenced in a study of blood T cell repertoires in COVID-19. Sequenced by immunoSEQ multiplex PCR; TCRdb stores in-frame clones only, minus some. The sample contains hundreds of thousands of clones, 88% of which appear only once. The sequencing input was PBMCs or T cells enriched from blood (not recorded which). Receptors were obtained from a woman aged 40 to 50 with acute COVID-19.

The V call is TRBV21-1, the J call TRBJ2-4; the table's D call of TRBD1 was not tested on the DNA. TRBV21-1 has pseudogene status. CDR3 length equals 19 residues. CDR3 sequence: CASSKSADRVNDGKNIQYF. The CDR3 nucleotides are TGTGCCAGCAGCAAATCTGCGGACAGGGTAAATGACGGCAAAAACATTCAGTACTTC.

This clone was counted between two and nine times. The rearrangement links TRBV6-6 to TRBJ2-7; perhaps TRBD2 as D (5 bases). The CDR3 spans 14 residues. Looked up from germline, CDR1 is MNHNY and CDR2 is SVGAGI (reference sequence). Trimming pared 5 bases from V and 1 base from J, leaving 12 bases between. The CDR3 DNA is TGTGCCAGCAGTGCGTGGACGGGATCCTACGAGCAGTACTTC. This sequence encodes CASSAWTGSYEQYF.

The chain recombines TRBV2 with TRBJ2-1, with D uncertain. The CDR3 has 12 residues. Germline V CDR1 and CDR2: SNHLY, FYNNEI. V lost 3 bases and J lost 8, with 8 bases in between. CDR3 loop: CASSDVFDEQFF. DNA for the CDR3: TGTGCCAGCAGTGATGTGTTCGATGAGCAGTTCTTC.

The CDR3 DNA reads TGTGCCAGCAGCGCCCACCGGAGCTCTGGAAACACCATATATTTT. This sequence encodes CASSAHRSSGNTIYF. The chain has TRBV9 and TRBJ1-3; no definite D call. Trimming cost V 3 bases and J 0 bases, with 10 bases left between them. Germline values: CDR1 SGDLS, CDR2 YYNGEE. The CDR3 totals 15 residues.

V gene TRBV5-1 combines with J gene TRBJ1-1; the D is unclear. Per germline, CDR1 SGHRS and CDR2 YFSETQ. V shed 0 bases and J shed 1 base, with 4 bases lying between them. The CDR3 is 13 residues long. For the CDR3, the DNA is TGCGCCAGCAGCTTGGATCAGAACACTGAAGCTTTCTTT. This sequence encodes CASSLDQNTEAFF.

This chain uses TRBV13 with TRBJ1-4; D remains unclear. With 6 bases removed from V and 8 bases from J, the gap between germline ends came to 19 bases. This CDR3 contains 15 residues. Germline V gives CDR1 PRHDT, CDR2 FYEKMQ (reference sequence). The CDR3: CASSYQQDYGEKLFF. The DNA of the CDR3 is TGTGCCAGCAGTTACCAACAAGACTATGGAGAAAAACTGTTTTTT.

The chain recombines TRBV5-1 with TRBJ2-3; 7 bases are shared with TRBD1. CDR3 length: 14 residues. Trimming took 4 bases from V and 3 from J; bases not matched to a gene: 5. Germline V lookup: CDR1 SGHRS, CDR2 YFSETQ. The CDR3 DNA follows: TGCGCCAGCAGCACTGACAGGGTAACAGATACGCAGTATTTT. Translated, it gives CASSTDRVTDTQYF. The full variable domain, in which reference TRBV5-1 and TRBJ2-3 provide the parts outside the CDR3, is KAGVTQTPRYLIKTRGQQVTLSCSPISGHRSVSWYQQTPGQGLQFLFEYFSETQRNKGNFPGRFSGRQFSNSRSEMNVSTLELGDSALYLCASSTDRVTDTQYFGPGTRLTVL.

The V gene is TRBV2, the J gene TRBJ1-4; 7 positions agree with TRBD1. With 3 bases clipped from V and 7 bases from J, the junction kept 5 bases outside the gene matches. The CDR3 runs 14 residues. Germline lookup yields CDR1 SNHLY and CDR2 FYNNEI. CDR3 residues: CASSDRDSPEKLFF. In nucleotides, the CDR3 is TGTGCCAGCAGTGACCGGGACAGCCCTGAAAAACTGTTTTTT.

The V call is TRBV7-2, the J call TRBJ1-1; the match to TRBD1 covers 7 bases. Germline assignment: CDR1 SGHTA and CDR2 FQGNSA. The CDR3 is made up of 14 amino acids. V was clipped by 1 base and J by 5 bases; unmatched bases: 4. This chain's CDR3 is CASSLGDRGTEAFF. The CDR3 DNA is TGTGCCAGCAGCTTAGGGGACAGAGGGACTGAAGCTTTCTTT.

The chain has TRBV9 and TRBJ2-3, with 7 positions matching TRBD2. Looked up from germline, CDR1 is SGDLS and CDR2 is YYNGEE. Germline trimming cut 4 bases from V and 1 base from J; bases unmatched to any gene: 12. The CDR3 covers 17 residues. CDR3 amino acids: CASSPRVTGGRTDTQYF. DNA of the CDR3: TGTGCCAGCAGCCCGAGAGTCACGGGGGGACGCACAGATACGCAGTATTTT.